This T cell receptor beta chain was obtained from a study of early T cells in non-severe SARS-CoV-2 infection. On the study more broadly: Alpha and beta chains were unpaired, from unsorted whole-blood bulk RNA. Study-level results: Anti-spike CD8 responses were favored in VDJdb matching, and private and CD4 specificities were missed.

Unique molecular identifiers were attached to individual cDNA molecules. One entry per CDR3 protein results from TCRdb running MiXCR on the 5' RACE reads. The table has about 80,000 distinct CDR3 sequences, roughly 5.3% seen once. Many counts were recorded for this clonotype. Its antigen is unknown. The germline V and J ends were trimmed by 4 bases and 3 bases, with 12 bases remaining between them. The CDR3 extends over 13 amino acids. In germline, CDR1 is GTSNPN, CDR2 SVGIG (reference sequence). This chain links TRBV30 with TRBJ1-1, with D possibly being TRBD1 (5 bases). This specimen was whole blood, taken at baseline. The source is an adult who was a healthcare worker with PCR-confirmed SARS-CoV-2 infection or an uninfected control (not recorded which). This chain's CDR3 is CAWKGPRDTEAFF. As DNA, the CDR3 is TGTGCCTGGAAAGGCCCCAGGGACACTGAAGCTTTCTTT.